Listed below are T cell receptor beta chains from one sample, sequenced in a study of B cell selection in AIRE deficiency. Sequencing used immunoSEQ multiplex PCR; TCRdb keeps in-frame clones, though not all of them. Here the sample spans about 25,000 clones, roughly 96% being singletons. The sequencing sample was made of CD4+CD127+ conventional T cells sorted from PBMCs. The origin of the receptors is a human donor in good health. Both conserved end residues are part of each CDR3. D genes are given only for firm matches. Clone size appears in some rows only: once, few, many, or a class for an expanded clone.

V gene	J gene	D gene	clone size	CDR3 DNA	CDR3 protein
TRBV5-6	TRBJ1-6	.	.	TGTGCCAGCAGCTTGGGTTCCCTACAACGCTCACCCCTCCACTTT	CASSLGSLQRSPLHF
TRBV2	TRBJ1-2	TRBD1	few	TGTGCCAGCAGGAGAACAGGGGGTAATGGCTACACCTTC	CASRRTGGNGYTF
TRBV11-2	TRBJ2-1	TRBD2	.	TGTGCCAGCAGCTTAGACGGCGTAGCGGGAGGATTGTTCTTC	CASSLDGVAGGLFF
TRBV2	TRBJ1-5	.	.	TGTGCCAGCAGTGATCAGGGTAGCAATCAGCCCCAGCATTTT	CASSDQGSNQPQHF
TRBV29-1	TRBJ1-1	.	.	TGCAGCGTTGAAGATGGGCCGAACACTGAAGCTTTCTTT	CSVEDGPNTEAFF
TRBV20-1	TRBJ2-7	.	once	TGCAGTGCTGCACGGGGGTACGAGCAGTACTTC	CSAARGYEQYF
TRBV25-1	TRBJ2-7	.	.	TGTGCCAGCAGTGAATATGGGGGGGCTAGGGAGCAGTACTTC	CASSEYGGAREQYF
TRBV5-4	TRBJ2-1	TRBD1	.	TGTGCCAGCAGCCCCGGCCCAGGGGGCGGCAATGAGCAGTTCTTC	CASSPGPGGGNEQFF
TRBV5-4	TRBJ2-2	.	.	TGTGCCAGCAGCCCACGGAGGGACACCGGGGAGCTGTTTTTT	CASSPRRDTGELFF
TRBV7-3	TRBJ1-1	TRBD1	few	TGTGCCAGCAGCCAAGGGACAGGGGTTGAAGCTTTCTTT	CASSQGTGVEAFF
TRBV29-1	TRBJ1-2	.	.	TGCAGCGTTGAACAGGAGCCGAACTATGGCTACACCTTC	CSVEQEPNYGYTF
TRBV4-2	TRBJ2-1	.	.	TGTGCCAGCAGCCAAGAGCAATTAGGCCCCCCCCTTGAGCAGTTCTTC	CASSQEQLGPPLEQFF
TRBV6-1	TRBJ1-3	.	.	TGTGCCAGCAGCGAGATCTTCTCTGGAAACACCATATATTTT	CASSEIFSGNTIYF
TRBV5-1	TRBJ2-1	TRBD2	.	TGCGCCAGCAGCATCGGACTAGCGGGAGGGTTGTCCTACAATGAGCAGTTCTTC	CASSIGLAGGLSYNEQFF
TRBV23-1	TRBJ2-7	TRBD1	.	TGCGCCAGCAGTCACCCGACAGGGGGCCCCTACGAGCAGTACTTC	CASSHPTGGPYEQYF
TRBV30	TRBJ1-2	.	.	TGTGCCTGGAGTGCCCAGGGTGATGGCTACACCTTC	CAWSAQGDGYTF
TRBV7-2	TRBJ1-2	.	.	TGTGCCAGCAGCTTAGCGCAACGAGGGAATGGCTACACCTTC	CASSLAQRGNGYTF
TRBV2	TRBJ2-5	.	.	TGTGCCAGCAGGTCCGGGAGCAGTGGGGGGCTTAAGACCCAGTACTTC	CASRSGSSGGLKTQYF
TRBV11-2	TRBJ2-3	.	.	TGTGCCAGCAGCTTAGATCTGTTCAGGGGCCCAGATACGCAGTATTTT	CASSLDLFRGPDTQYF
TRBV5-5	TRBJ1-4	.	.	TGTGCCAGCAGTGCAGGGCGGGAAGAAAAACTGTTTTTT	CASSAGREEKLFF
TRBV6-5	TRBJ2-7	.	.	TGTGCCAGCAGTGAATGGGCCTACTACGAGCAGTACTTC	CASSEWAYYEQYF
TRBV19	TRBJ1-1	.	once	TGTGCCAGTAGGGTTGAAAACACTGAAGCTTTCTTT	CASRVENTEAFF
TRBV5-1	TRBJ2-1	TRBD2	.	TGCGCCAGCGCGGAGGCTAGCGGGAGGGGAAGTGAGCAGTTCTTC	CASAEASGRGSEQFF
TRBV4-2	TRBJ2-4	.	once	TGTGCCAGCAGCCAAGATCTTGTCACATTTGGATTGTACTTC	CASSQDLVTFGLYF
TRBV9	TRBJ2-1	.	.	TGTGCCAGCAGCGTAGAGGGGGACTCCTACAATGAGCAGTTCTTC	CASSVEGDSYNEQFF
TRBV29-1	TRBJ1-5	.	.	TGCAGCGCAGGGACAACTGATCAGCCCCAGCATTTT	CSAGTTDQPQHF
TRBV11-2	TRBJ2-7	TRBD2	.	TGTGCCAGCAGCTTGGAAGCGGGAGCCACCTACGAGCAGTACTTC	CASSLEAGATYEQYF
TRBV6-1	TRBJ1-5	.	.	TGTGCCAGCATCTCACAGGGCAGCAATCAGCCCCAGCATTTT	CASISQGSNQPQHF
TRBV5-5	TRBJ2-5	TRBD2	once	TGTGCCAGCAGCTTGGCCGCGACTAGCGGAGAGACCCAGTACTTC	CASSLAATSGETQYF
TRBV28	TRBJ1-2	.	.	TGTGCCAGCAGCCTTACAGGGAACTATGGCTACACCTTC	CASSLTGNYGYTF
TRBV19	TRBJ2-2	.	.	TGTGCCAGTAGTTTTACTCCGAACACCGGGGAGCTGTTTTTT	CASSFTPNTGELFF
TRBV4-1	TRBJ1-3	.	few	TGCGCCAGCAGCCAAGATTATCCCCGCGACACCATATATTTT	CASSQDYPRDTIYF
TRBV14	TRBJ1-3	.	few	TGTGCCAGCAGCCCCCTTGGGCCGGGGTTTGGAAACACCATATATTTT	CASSPLGPGFGNTIYF
TRBV7-6	TRBJ2-7	.	.	TGTGCCAGCAGCTTAACCCCAGTCTCCTACGAGCAGTACTTC	CASSLTPVSYEQYF
TRBV6-1	TRBJ2-7	.	.	TGTGCCAGCAGTCCAGCCTACTACGAGCAGTACTTC	CASSPAYYEQYF
TRBV7-2	TRBJ1-3	.	.	TGTGCCAGCAGCCTCTCTCAGACGGGGGGAAACACCATATATTTT	CASSLSQTGGNTIYF
TRBV6-1	TRBJ1-2	TRBD1	.	TGTGCCAGCAGTGAAGGACAGGGGTTGGACTATGGCTACACCTTC	CASSEGQGLDYGYTF
TRBV5-1	TRBJ2-2	TRBD1	.	TGCGCCAGCAGCCCCGGGACAGACACCGGGGAGCTGTTTTTT	CASSPGTDTGELFF
TRBV6-5	TRBJ2-7	TRBD2	.	TGTGCCAGCAGTCCCCGGACTAGCGGGAGGTACGAGCAGTACTTC	CASSPRTSGRYEQYF
TRBV30	TRBJ1-5	.	once	TGTGCCTGGAGTCCCCGGGGGGGGCATCAGCCCCAGCATTTT	CAWSPRGGHQPQHF
TRBV28	TRBJ2-1	TRBD1	.	TGTGCCAGCAGTCGACCGGGACAGGGTTGGGATGAGCAGTTCTTC	CASSRPGQGWDEQFF
TRBV7-2	TRBJ2-5	TRBD1	.	TGTGCCAGCAGCCTAGTCGGGACAGGGGGGCAAGAGACCCAGTACTTC	CASSLVGTGGQETQYF
TRBV21-1	TRBJ2-7	.	.	TGTGCCAGCAGCAAAGAAAGGACCCCTTCCTACGAGCAGTACTTC	CASSKERTPSYEQYF
TRBV6-5	TRBJ2-7	TRBD2	once	TGTGCCAGCAGTTACGCAGGGAGGGCCGACTACGAGCAGTACTTC	CASSYAGRADYEQYF
TRBV7-2	TRBJ1-4	TRBD1	.	TGTGCCAGCAGCCGGACGGGACAGGGTAATGAAAAACTGTTTTTT	CASSRTGQGNEKLFF
TRBV4-2	TRBJ2-3	.	.	TGTGCCAGCAGCCAAGGCCTACCCACAGATACGCAGTATTTT	CASSQGLPTDTQYF
TRBV10-3	TRBJ1-1	TRBD1	.	TGTGCCATCAGTGCACCGGGACAGGGGAGAACTGAAGCTTTCTTT	CAISAPGQGRTEAFF
TRBV7-3	TRBJ2-7	TRBD1	.	TGTGCCAGCAGCGCACCGGGACAGGGACTATCGTCCTACGAGCAGTACTTC	CASSAPGQGLSSYEQYF
TRBV5-8	TRBJ1-1	.	.	TGTGCCAGCACCCTGGCCCTGAACACTGAAGCTTTCTTT	CASTLALNTEAFF
TRBV5-1	TRBJ2-7	.	.	TGCGCCAGCAGCGAAGGGGGTATAGTCTCCTACGAGCAGTACTTC	CASSEGGIVSYEQYF
TRBV11-1	TRBJ1-1	.	.	TGTGCCAGCAGCTTAGGCGACAGGAGATCTGAAGCTTTCTTT	CASSLGDRRSEAFF
TRBV28	TRBJ2-3	TRBD2	.	TGTGCCAGCAGTGTTACCGGGGGCGGGAGGCCTCCACTCAGGAGCACAGATACGCAGTATTTT	CASSVTGGGRPPLRSTDTQYF